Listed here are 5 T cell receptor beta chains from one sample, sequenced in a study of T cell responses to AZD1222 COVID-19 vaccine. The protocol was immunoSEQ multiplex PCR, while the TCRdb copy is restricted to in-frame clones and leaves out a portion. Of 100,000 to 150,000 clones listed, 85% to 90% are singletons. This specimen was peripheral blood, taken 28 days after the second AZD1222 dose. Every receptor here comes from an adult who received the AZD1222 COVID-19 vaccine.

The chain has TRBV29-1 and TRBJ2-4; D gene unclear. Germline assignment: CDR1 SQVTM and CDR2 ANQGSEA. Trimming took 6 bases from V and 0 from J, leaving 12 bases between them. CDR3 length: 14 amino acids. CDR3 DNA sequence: TGCAGCGTGCACGTCAGCCTAGCCAAAAACATTCAGTACTTC. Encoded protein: CSVHVSLAKNIQYF.

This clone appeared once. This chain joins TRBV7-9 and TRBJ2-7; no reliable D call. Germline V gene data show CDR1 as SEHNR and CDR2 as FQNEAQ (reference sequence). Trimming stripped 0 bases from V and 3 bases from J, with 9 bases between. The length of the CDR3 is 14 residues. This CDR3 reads CASSLAMGFYEQYF. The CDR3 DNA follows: TGTGCCAGCAGCTTAGCCATGGGGTTCTACGAGCAGTACTTC.

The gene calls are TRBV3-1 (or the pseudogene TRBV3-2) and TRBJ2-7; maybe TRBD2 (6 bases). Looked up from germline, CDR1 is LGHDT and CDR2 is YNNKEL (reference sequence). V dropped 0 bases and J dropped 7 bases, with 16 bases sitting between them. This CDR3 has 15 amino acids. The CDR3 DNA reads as TGTGCCAGCAGCCAAGATGCGGGGCCCGGGGGTGAGCAGTACTTC. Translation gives CASSQDAGPGGEQYF.

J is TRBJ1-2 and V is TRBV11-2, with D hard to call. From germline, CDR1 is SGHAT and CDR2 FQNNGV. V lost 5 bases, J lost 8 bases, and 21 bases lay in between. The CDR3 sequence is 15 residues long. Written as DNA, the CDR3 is TGTGCCAGCAGCCCCCGATCGACGGACCATTGGGGCTACACCTTC. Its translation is CASSPRSTDHWGYTF.

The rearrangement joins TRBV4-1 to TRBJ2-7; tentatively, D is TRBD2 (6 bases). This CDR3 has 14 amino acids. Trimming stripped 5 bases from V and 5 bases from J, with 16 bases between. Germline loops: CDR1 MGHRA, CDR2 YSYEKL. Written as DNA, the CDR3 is TGCGCCAGCAGCTCCCGTGCGGGACGTAACGAGCAGTACTTC. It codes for CASSSRAGRNEQYF.